This TCR beta chain was captured in a study of blood T cell repertoires in COVID-19. Overall study: Samples of COVID-19 (acute and convalescent) were obtained from the United States, Italy and Spain. From T cells, B-cell-depleted T cells, or PBMCs came the material, which was cDNA or gDNA.

This CDR3 region has 12 residues. The V and J ends lost 5 bases and 9 bases respectively, with 11 bases between them. This table comes from immunoSEQ multiplex PCR, and its TCRdb copy is limited to in-frame clones, with some not included. Here the sample spans tens of thousands of clones, 82% being singletons. The specimen was peripheral blood. The chain combines TRBV12-3 or TRBV12-4 with TRBJ1-5; D remains unclear. The receptor was derived from a human donor in a cohort sampled during active COVID-19. In DNA, the CDR3 is TGTGCCAGCAGTACCAATACTTCGCCCCAGCATTTT. It codes for CASSTNTSPQHF.